The 10 T cell receptor beta chains reported below all come from one sample, sequenced in a study of T cell changes during pregnancy in multiple sclerosis. Method: immunoSEQ multiplex PCR; TCRdb's copy keeps in-frame clones and lacks some. This sample carries roughly 80,000 clones, just over 90% of them seen once, and the ten largest clones take about 1.5%. The specimen comprised peripheral blood, sampled before pregnancy. All receptors derive from a female donor with multiple sclerosis, enrolled in a pregnancy study.

This clone appeared a single time. The chain is built from TRBV6-5 and TRBJ2-7; 7 bases align to TRBD2. Germline CDR1 reads MNHEY; CDR2 reads SVGAGI. J lost 3 bases, V lost 7 bases, and 9 bases had no gene match. The CDR3 totals 14 residues. In DNA, the CDR3 is TGTGCCAGCACAAACCCGGGGGGAAACTACGAGCAGTACTTC. This translates into CASTNPGGNYEQYF.

The V and J genes are TRBV11-2 and TRBJ2-3, with 7 positions matching TRBD2. The CDR3 loop spans 15 amino acids. V gave up 4 bases and J gave up 1 base; unmatched junction bases: 5. Germline CDR1 and CDR2: SGHAT and FQNNGV. CDR3 nucleotide sequence: TGTGCCAGCAGCTCCGGACTAGTCGGCACAGATACGCAGTATTTT. Amino acids: CASSSGLVGTDTQYF.

J is TRBJ2-2 and V is TRBV5-1; D unclear. Between the trimmed V and J ends, which lost 1 base and 0 bases, there was a span of 13 bases. The CDR3 covers 17 residues. CDR1 is SGHRS, CDR2 YFSETQ, per germline. Here the CDR3 DNA reads TGCGCCAGCAGCTTGTATGGGCAGTTGACGAACACCGGGGAGCTGTTTTTT. It is translated as CASSLYGQLTNTGELFF. The full variable domain, in which reference TRBV5-1 and TRBJ2-2 provide the parts outside the CDR3, is KAGVTQTPRYLIKTRGQQVTLSCSPISGHRSVSWYQQTPGQGLQFLFEYFSETQRNKGNFPGRFSGRQFSNSRSEMNVSTLELGDSALYLCASSLYGQLTNTGELFFGEGSRLTVL.

This clone showed up just once. The rearrangement links TRBV30 to TRBJ2-7, with 7 bases lining up with TRBD1. V dropped 5 bases and J dropped 6; count of bases not matched to a gene: 4. Germline CDR1 is GTSNPN and CDR2 is SVGIG (reference sequence). This CDR3 is built from 11 residues. CDR3 loop: CAWDRVSEQYF. DNA of the CDR3: TGTGCCTGGGACAGGGTGTCCGAGCAGTACTTC.

As concerns this clone: Because it lacks the conserved phenylalanine or tryptophan at the end, this CDR3 is likely a read error. The chain is built from TRBV13 and TRBJ1-2; 11 bases fit TRBD1. Germline-derived CDR1 and CDR2 are PRHDT and FYEKMQ (reference sequence). This CDR3 contains 15 residues. V dropped 4 bases and J dropped 2; count of bases not matched to a gene: 3. As DNA, the CDR3 is TGTGCCAGCAGCTCGGGACAGGGGGGGAACTATGGCTACACCCTC. The encoded protein is CASSSGQGGNYGYTL.

The chain has TRBV6-1 and TRBJ2-1; 7 bases are a match to TRBD1. This CDR3 is built from 13 residues. V dropped 5 bases and J dropped 5; count of bases not matched to a gene: 3. CDR1 and CDR2 (germline): MNHNS, SASEGT. DNA for the CDR3: TGTGCCAGCAGTCACGGGACAGACAATGAGCAGTTCTTC. It is translated as CASSHGTDNEQFF.

The chain employs TRBV4-1 and TRBJ2-5, with D perhaps TRBD1 (5 bases). The CDR3 is 15 amino acids. Deletions cut 0 bases from V and 5 bases from J, with 13 bases between. Per germline, CDR1 MGHRA and CDR2 YSYEKL. CDR3 in amino acids: CASSQESQGIETQYF. DNA for the CDR3: TGCGCCAGCAGCCAAGAATCCCAGGGAATCGAGACCCAGTACTTC.

The chain carries TRBV29-1 and TRBJ2-1, with TRBD2 identical over 7 bases. J lost 6 bases, V lost 3 bases, and 5 bases had no gene match. CDR3 length: 13 residues. Germline values: CDR1 SQVTM, CDR2 ANQGSEA. The CDR3 loop reads CSVDRGLVNEQFF. Written as DNA, the CDR3 is TGCAGCGTTGATCGTGGACTAGTCAATGAGCAGTTCTTC.

This clone was seen just once. The gene calls are TRBV2 and TRBJ2-5; 8 positions match TRBD2. This CDR3 is 16 amino acids long. CDR1 is SNHLY, CDR2 FYNNEI, per germline. V shed 4 bases, J shed 2 bases, and the junction held 9 bases outside the gene matches. CDR3 loop: CASSVRLSGGQETQYF. Written as DNA, the CDR3 is TGTGCCAGCAGTGTACGACTAAGCGGGGGACAAGAGACCCAGTACTTC.

The chain couples TRBV5-4 to TRBJ1-2, with a possible D match to TRBD1 (5 bases). V was shortened by 4 bases and J by 4 bases, with 20 bases between the two germline ends. The germline V gene has CDR1 SGHNT and CDR2 YYREEE (reference sequence). The CDR3 runs 16 residues. CDR3: CASSQGSGGLPYGYTF. Written as DNA, the CDR3 is TGTGCCAGCAGCCAGGGCTCGGGTGGGTTACCCTATGGCTACACCTTC.